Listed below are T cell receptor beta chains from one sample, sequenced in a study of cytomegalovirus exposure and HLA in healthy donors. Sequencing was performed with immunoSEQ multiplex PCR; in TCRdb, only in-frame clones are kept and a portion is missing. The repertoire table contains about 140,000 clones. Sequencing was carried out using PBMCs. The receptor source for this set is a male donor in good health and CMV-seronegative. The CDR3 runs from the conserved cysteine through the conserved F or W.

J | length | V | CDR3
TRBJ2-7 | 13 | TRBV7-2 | CASSLQKSYEQYF
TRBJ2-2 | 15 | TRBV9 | CASSVGELHTGELFF
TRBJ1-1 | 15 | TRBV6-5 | CASSYSRTQNTEAFF
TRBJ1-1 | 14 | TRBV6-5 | CASRERGTNTEAFF
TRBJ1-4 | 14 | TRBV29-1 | CSANPGQGNEKLFF
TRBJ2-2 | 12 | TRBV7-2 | CASYVGTGELFF
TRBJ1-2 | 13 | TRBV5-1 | CASSLGQNYGYTF
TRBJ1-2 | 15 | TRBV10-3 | CAIKPTGISDYGYTF
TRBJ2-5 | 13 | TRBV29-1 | CSVGAGGGGTQYF
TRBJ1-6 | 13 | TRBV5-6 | CASSWGEFSPLHF
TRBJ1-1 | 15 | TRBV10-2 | CASSISGQLGTEAFF
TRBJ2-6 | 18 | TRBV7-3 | CASSSRTGGPSGANVLTF
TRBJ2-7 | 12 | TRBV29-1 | CSVERSLNEQYF
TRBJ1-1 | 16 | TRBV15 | CATSSPHQGKDTEAFF
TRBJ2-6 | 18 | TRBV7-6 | CASSPLDSASSGANVLTF
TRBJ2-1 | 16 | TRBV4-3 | CASSQGGTGVPKEQFF
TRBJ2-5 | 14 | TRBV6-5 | CASTGLGRQETQYF
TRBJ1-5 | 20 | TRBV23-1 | CASSPRHSGTGGGSNQPQHF
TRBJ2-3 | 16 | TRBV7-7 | CASSQRGGGGTDTQYF
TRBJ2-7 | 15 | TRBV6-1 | CASSARDRGSYEQYF
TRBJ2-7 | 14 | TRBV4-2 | CASSQEGDFYEQYF
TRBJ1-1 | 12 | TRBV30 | CAFQGGRTEAFF
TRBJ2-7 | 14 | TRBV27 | CASSRRDSSLKQYF
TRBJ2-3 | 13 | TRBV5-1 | CASSYRDTDTQYF
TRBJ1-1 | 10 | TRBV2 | CASVAIEAFF
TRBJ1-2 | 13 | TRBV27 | CASSFRQNYGYTF
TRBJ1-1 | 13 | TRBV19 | CASSEHYGTEAFF
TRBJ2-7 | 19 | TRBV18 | CASSPRGQASADHSYEQYF
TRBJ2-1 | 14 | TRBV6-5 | CASSLSGSLDEQFF
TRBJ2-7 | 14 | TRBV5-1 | CASSLDRFQYEQYF
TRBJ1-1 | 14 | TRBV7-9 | CASSASQGSTEAFF
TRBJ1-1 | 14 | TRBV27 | CASSLAGVNTEAFF
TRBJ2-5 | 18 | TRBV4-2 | CASSQALLGGGEEETQYF
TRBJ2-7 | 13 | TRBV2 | CASRNFASYEQYF
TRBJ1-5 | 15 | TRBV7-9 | CASSLADRGGWPQHF
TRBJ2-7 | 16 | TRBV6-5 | CASSYSRGGGDYEQYF
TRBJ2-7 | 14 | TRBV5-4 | CASSQGQGREEQYF
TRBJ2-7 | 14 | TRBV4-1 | CASSPKDSSYEQYF
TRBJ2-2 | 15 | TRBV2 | CASSGTQGNSGELFF
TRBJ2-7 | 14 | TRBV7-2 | CASSAAATGEEQYF
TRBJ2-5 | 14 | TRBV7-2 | CASSPNLITQTQYF
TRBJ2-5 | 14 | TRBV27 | CASSRTSGRETQYF
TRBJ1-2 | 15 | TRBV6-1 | CASRGAGGLNYGYTF
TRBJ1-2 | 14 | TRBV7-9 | CASSLGTGNYGYTF
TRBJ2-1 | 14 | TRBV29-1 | CSVEGAYSYNEQFF
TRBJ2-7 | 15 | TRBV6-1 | CASSEGRTDIYEQYF
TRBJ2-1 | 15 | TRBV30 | CAWSFLLAGVPEQFF
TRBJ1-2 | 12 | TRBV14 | CASSQGTDGYTF
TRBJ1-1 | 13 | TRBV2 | CASEGTDETEAFF
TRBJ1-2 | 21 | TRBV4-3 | CASSRGADSLPNYLWDYGYTF
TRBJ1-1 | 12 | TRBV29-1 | CSSATVNTEAFF
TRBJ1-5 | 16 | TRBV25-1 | CASSESRGLSNQPQHF
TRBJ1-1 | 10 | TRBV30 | CAWSGRVAFF